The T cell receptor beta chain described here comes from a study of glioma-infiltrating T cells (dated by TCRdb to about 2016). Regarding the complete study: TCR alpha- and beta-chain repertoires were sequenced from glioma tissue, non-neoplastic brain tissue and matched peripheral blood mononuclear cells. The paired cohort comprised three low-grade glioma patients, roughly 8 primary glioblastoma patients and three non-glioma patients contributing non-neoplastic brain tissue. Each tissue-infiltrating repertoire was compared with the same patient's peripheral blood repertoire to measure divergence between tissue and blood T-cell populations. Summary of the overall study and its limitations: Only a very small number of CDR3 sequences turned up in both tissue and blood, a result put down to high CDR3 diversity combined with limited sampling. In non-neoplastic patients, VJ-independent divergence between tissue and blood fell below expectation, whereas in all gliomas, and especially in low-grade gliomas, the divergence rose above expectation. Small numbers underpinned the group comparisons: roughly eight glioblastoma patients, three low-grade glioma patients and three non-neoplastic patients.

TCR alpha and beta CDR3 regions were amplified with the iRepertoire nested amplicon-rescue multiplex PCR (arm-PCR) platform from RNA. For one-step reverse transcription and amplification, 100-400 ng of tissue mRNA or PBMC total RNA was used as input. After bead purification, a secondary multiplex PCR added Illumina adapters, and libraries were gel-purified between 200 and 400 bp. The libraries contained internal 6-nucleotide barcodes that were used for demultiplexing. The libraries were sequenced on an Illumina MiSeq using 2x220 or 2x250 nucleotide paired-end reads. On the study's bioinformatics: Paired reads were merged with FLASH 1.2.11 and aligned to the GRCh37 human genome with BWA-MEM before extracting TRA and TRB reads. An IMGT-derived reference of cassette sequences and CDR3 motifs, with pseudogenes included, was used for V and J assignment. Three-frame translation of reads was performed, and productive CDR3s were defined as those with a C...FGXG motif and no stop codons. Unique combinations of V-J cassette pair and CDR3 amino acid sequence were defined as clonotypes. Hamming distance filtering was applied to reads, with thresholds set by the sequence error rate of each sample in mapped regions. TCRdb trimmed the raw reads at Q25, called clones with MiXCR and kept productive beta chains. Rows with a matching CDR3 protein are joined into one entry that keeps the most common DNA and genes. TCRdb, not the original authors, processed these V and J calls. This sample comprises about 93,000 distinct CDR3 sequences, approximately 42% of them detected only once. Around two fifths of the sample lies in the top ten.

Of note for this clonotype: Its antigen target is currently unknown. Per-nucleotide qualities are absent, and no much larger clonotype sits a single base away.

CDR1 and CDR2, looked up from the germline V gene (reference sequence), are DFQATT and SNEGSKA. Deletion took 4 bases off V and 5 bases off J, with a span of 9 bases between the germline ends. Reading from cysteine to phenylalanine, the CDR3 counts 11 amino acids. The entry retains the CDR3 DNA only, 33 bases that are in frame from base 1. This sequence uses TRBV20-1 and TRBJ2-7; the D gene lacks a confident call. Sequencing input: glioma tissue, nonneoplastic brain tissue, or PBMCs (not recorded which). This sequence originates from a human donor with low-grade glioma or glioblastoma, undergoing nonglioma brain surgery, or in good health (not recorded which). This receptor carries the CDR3 CSATALNEQYF. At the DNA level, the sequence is TGCAGTGCTACCGCACTCAACGAGCAGTACTTC.